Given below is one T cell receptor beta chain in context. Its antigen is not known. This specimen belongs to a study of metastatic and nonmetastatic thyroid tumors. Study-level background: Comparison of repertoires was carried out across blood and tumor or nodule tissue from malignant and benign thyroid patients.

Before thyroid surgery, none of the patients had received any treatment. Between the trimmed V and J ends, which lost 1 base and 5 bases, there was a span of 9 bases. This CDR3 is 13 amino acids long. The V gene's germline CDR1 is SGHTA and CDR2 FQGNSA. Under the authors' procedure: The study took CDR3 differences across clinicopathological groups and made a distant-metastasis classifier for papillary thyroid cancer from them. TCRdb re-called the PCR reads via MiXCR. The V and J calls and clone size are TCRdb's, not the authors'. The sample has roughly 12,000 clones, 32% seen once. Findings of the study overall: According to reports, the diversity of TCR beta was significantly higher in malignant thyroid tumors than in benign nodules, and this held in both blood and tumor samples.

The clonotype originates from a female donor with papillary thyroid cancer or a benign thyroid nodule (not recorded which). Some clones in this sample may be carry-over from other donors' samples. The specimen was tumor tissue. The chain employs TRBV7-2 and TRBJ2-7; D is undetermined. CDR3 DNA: TGTGCCAGCAGCTTAGTATTCGGCGACGAGCAGTACTTC. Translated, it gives CASSLVFGDEQYF. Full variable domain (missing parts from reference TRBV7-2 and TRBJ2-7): GAGVSQSPSNKVTEKGKDVELRCDPISGHTALYWYRQSLGQGLEFLIYFQGNSAPDKSGLPSDRFSAERTGGSVSTLTIQRTQQEDSAVYLCASSLVFGDEQYFGPGTRLTVT.